Listed here are 22 T cell receptor beta chains from one sample, sequenced in a study of control samples from healthy donors and cancer patients. Method: immunoSEQ multiplex PCR; TCRdb's copy keeps in-frame clones and lacks some. The sample has 150,000 to 200,000 clones; about 90% are singletons. The sequenced sample was blood. Receptors were obtained from a woman in her 30s in good health.

The chain joins TRBV7-9 to TRBJ2-7, with D possibly being TRBD1 (5 bases). The CDR3 contains 13 residues. V was shortened by 4 bases and J by 6 bases, with 13 bases between the two germline ends. CDR1 and CDR2 (germline): SEHNR, FQNEAQ (reference sequence). CDR3 in DNA: TGTGCCAGCAGCTCACCGGGTCAGGGCGAGCAGTACTTC. This sequence encodes CASSSPGQGEQYF.

V gene TRBV27 combines with J gene TRBJ1-4, with D hard to call. The CDR3 is made up of 15 amino acids. The germline V gene encodes CDR1 MNHEY and CDR2 SMNVEV (reference sequence). The V and J ends lost 1 base and 8 bases respectively, with 14 bases between them. The CDR3 sequence is CASSLFSGLREKLFF. CDR3 nucleotides: TGTGCCAGCAGTTTATTCTCAGGTTTAAGGGAAAAACTGTTTTTT.

The chain carries TRBV29-1 and TRBJ2-2; D gene ambiguous. The CDR3 runs to 13 residues. V lost 4 bases to trimming and J lost 1 base, with 7 bases between them. Germline V lookup: CDR1 SQVTM, CDR2 ANQGSEA. Here the CDR3 DNA reads TGCAGCGTTGTACGGATGAACACCGGGGAGCTGTTTTTT. As protein: CSVVRMNTGELFF.

A word on this clone: Other DNA sequences in the sample encode the same CDR3. This chain links TRBV18 with TRBJ2-2, with TRBD2 matching over 12 bases. In germline, CDR1 is KGHSH, CDR2 LQKENI. The CDR3 is 15 amino acids. The V and J ends lost 6 bases and 5 bases, in that order; junction bases with no gene match: 4. CDR3 amino acids: CASSPTSGGTGELFF. In DNA, the CDR3 is TGTGCCAGCTCTCCGACTAGCGGGGGAACCGGGGAGCTGTTTTTT.

This clone was recorded only once. Other DNA variants within this sample encode the same CDR3. The V call is TRBV5-1, the J call TRBJ1-1, with a tentative D call TRBD1 (5 bases). The CDR3 is 14 residues long. CDR1 SGHRS and CDR2 YFSETQ come from the germline V gene. V was shortened by 0 bases and J by 4 bases, with 10 bases between the two germline ends. CDR3 sequence (DNA): TGCGCCAGCAGCTTGGGTCAGGGAATCACTGAAGCTTTCTTT. This translates into CASSLGQGITEAFF.

J is TRBJ2-1 and V is TRBV14; the D call may be TRBD1 or TRBD2 (5 bases each). This CDR3 spans 15 amino acids. Trimming removed 4 bases at V and 4 bases at J, with 14 bases between. Germline V lookup: CDR1 SGHDN, CDR2 FVKESK. CDR3 nucleotides: TGTGCCAGCAGCCCCGGGGCGGGTGCTTACAATGAGCAGTTCTTC. Its translation is CASSPGAGAYNEQFF.

The chain has TRBV5-1 and TRBJ2-2, with D uncertain. Trimming removed 0 bases at V and 6 bases at J, with 6 bases between. Germline assignment: CDR1 SGHRS and CDR2 YFSETQ. This CDR3 has 13 amino acids. Here the CDR3 reads CASSLGAAGELFF. The CDR3, as DNA: TGCGCCAGCAGCTTGGGCGCGGCCGGGGAGCTGTTTTTT. The full variable domain, in which reference TRBV5-1 and TRBJ2-2 provide the parts outside the CDR3, is KAGVTQTPRYLIKTRGQQVTLSCSPISGHRSVSWYQQTPGQGLQFLFEYFSETQRNKGNFPGRFSGRQFSNSRSEMNVSTLELGDSALYLCASSLGAAGELFFGEGSRLTVL.

This clone was counted a few times. This sequence joins TRBV6-1 and TRBJ2-7; 10 bases fit TRBD1. The CDR3 sequence is 16 residues long. Unmatched junction bases numbered 9, after V lost 2 bases and J lost 5 bases. Germline V gene lookup returns CDR1 MNHNS and CDR2 SASEGT. This CDR3 reads CASSEYWDRGAHEQYF. CDR3 nucleotides: TGTGCCAGCAGTGAATATTGGGACAGGGGTGCCCACGAGCAGTACTTC.

The chain employs TRBV14 and TRBJ1-5; no definite D call. The CDR3 runs 13 residues. V was trimmed by 1 base and J by 4 bases, leaving 5 bases between them. The V gene's germline CDR1 is SGHDN and CDR2 FVKESK. Here the CDR3 DNA reads TGTGCCAGCAGCCAAGCCGGGAATCAGCCCCAGCATTTT. Its translation: CASSQAGNQPQHF.

The chain combines TRBV7-8 with TRBJ1-1, with 8 bases aligning to TRBD1. Germline assignment: CDR1 SGHVS and CDR2 FQNEAQ. The CDR3 extends over 14 amino acids. Losses at the gene ends were 2 bases for V and 4 bases for J; bases not matched to a gene: 3. CDR3 amino acids: CASSLSGGGTEAFF. For the CDR3, the DNA is TGTGCCAGCAGCTTATCAGGGGGCGGCACTGAAGCTTTCTTT.

CDR3 nucleotide sequence: TGTGCCAGCAGCTTAGGGGGGGGTGCAGGGTATTTT. Translation gives CASSLGGGAGYF. The chain is built from TRBV11-2 and TRBJ2-3; 7 nucleotides line up with TRBD2. The V and J ends lost 1 base and 14 bases, in that order; junction bases with no gene match: 6. Germline CDR1 SGHAT, CDR2 FQNNGV. The CDR3 totals 12 residues.

The gene calls are TRBV3-1 (or the pseudogene TRBV3-2) and TRBJ2-3, with D possibly called TRBD1 or TRBD2 (5 bases each). Trimming removed 4 bases at V and 4 bases at J, with 9 bases between. The CDR3 covers 13 residues. Germline lookup yields CDR1 LGHDT and CDR2 YNNKEL (reference sequence). This CDR3 reads CASSLRGADTQYF. The CDR3, as DNA: TGTGCCAGCAGCCTACGAGGGGCAGATACGCAGTATTTT.

This clone appeared a few times. CDR3 nucleotide sequence: TGTGCCAGCAGCTTGTTACCGGACGGCGGTGAGCAGTTCTTC. This sequence encodes CASSLLPDGGEQFF. The chain is built from TRBV7-2 and TRBJ2-1, with D hard to call. The CDR3 is made up of 14 amino acids. Trimming left V 3 bases short and J 9 bases short, with 15 bases between. CDR1 and CDR2 from the germline V gene are SGHTA and FQGNSA.

V is TRBV5-1 and J is TRBJ2-5; the D gene is possibly TRBD2 (6 bases). CDR3 length: 14 residues. V was cut by 0 bases and J by 2 bases, with 8 bases left in between. The germline V gene has CDR1 SGHRS and CDR2 YFSETQ. The CDR3 protein is CASSLVSGQETQYF. Written as DNA, the CDR3 is TGCGCCAGCAGCTTGGTAAGCGGGCAAGAGACCCAGTACTTC.

This clone was counted a few times. The gene calls are TRBV5-6 and TRBJ1-5; 11 nucleotides match TRBD1. The germline V gene encodes CDR1 SGHDT and CDR2 YYEEEE. J was trimmed by 5 bases and V by 4 bases; bases with no gene match: 2. The CDR3 consists of 14 residues. CDR3 amino acids: CASSRDRGDQPQHF. CDR3 DNA: TGTGCCAGCAGCCGGGACAGGGGGGATCAGCCCCAGCATTTT. The entire variable domain, with the rest obtained from reference TRBV5-6 and TRBJ1-5, is as follows: DAGVTQSPTHLIKTRGQQVTLRCSPKSGHDTVSWYQQALGQGPQFIFQYYEEEERQRGNFPDRFSGHQFPNYSSELNVNALLLGDSALYLCASSRDRGDQPQHFGDGTRLSIL.

The gene calls are TRBV19 and TRBJ2-1; D remains ambiguous. This CDR3 contains 11 residues. Germline assignment: CDR1 LNHDA and CDR2 SQIVND (reference sequence). Trimming pared 1 base from V and 8 bases from J, leaving 3 bases between. The CDR3 DNA is TGTGCCAGTAGTATAGGGGATGAGCAGTTCTTC. Its protein product is CASSIGDEQFF.

V and J are TRBV24-1 and TRBJ1-4; D remains unclear. CDR1 is KGHDR and CDR2 is SFDVKD in the germline V gene. The CDR3 totals 15 residues. The germline V and J ends were trimmed by 3 bases and 8 bases, with 15 bases remaining between them. DNA of the CDR3: TGTGCCACCAGTGATCCCACAAGCAAGGAGGAAAAACTGTTTTTT. Translating gives CATSDPTSKEEKLFF.

This rearrangement joins TRBV19 to TRBJ2-2, with TRBD1 matching over 7 bases. The CDR3 sequence is 12 residues long. The V and J ends lost 4 bases and 9 bases, in that order; junction bases with no gene match: 2. Germline V gives CDR1 LNHDA, CDR2 SQIVND (reference sequence). For the CDR3, the DNA is TGTGCCAGTAGTAACAGGGGCCGGGAGCTGTTTTTT. Its protein is CASSNRGRELFF.

V and J are TRBV2 and TRBJ2-6; TRBD1 aligns across 8 bases. Germline CDR1 reads SNHLY; CDR2 reads FYNNEI. The ends lost 6 bases at V and 1 base at J; junction bases unmatched: 14. The CDR3 runs 19 residues. Here the CDR3 reads CASRRTGRPYLSGANVLTF. CDR3 nucleotide sequence: TGTGCCAGCAGGAGGACAGGGCGCCCTTACCTTTCTGGGGCCAACGTCCTGACTTTC.

The chain recombines TRBV6-5 with TRBJ1-1, with D maybe TRBD1 (5 bases). The CDR3 loop spans 16 amino acids. The V end lost 3 bases, the J end lost 11 bases, and 25 bases lay between the germline ends. Looked up from germline, CDR1 is MNHEY and CDR2 is SVGAGI. The DNA of the CDR3 is TGTGCCAGCAGTTATTTGACAGATGGTACTGATTCTGTGGCTTTCTTT. It codes for CASSYLTDGTDSVAFF.

The chain joins TRBV12-3 or TRBV12-4 to TRBJ2-7; D not resolved. The CDR3 is 11 amino acids. Trimming shortened V by 1 base and J by 5 bases, and 3 bases separated the two germline ends. Here the CDR3 DNA reads TGTGCCAGCAGTTTAGTGAACGAGCAGTACTTC. It encodes CASSLVNEQYF.

This rearrangement joins TRBV6-5 to TRBJ2-7; 7 bases fit TRBD1. CDR3 size: 13 residues. The V segment lost 8 bases and the J segment 0 bases; nucleotides outside the gene matches: 4. Germline V gives CDR1 MNHEY, CDR2 SVGAGI. CDR3 sequence: CASLAGGSYEQYF. The CDR3 DNA sequence: TGTGCCAGCCTCGCAGGGGGCTCCTACGAGCAGTACTTC.